This T cell receptor beta chain is drawn from a study of CD8+CD57+ T cells in acquired aplastic anemia. TCR beta VDJ combinations and CDR3 sequences were profiled from genomic DNA. TCRdb analysed the reads with MiXCR anew, one entry per CDR3 protein. The data show approximately 250,000 distinct CDR3 sequences, approximately 79% seen once. About this clonotype: It is unclear where the CDR3 begins or ends on the DNA, so no DNA is shown, and the CDR3 is as TCRdb lists it.

Previously, flow cytometry had revealed CD8+CD57+ cell expansion in the patients chosen for sequencing. Per germline, CDR1 SEHNR and CDR2 FQNEAQ (reference sequence). The CDR3 comprises 14 residues, both ends counted. The sample consisted of sorted CD4+, CD8+, or CD8+CD57+ T cells (not recorded which) from PBMCs. This chain joins TRBV7-9 and TRBJ1-6. The origin of this receptor is a human donor with aplastic anemia. The CDR3 region is CASSLGETQYFGQF.